The T cell receptor (beta chain) described here comes from a study of control samples from healthy donors and cancer patients. The length of the CDR3 is 15 residues. The germline V gene encodes CDR1 DFQATT and CDR2 SNEGSKA (reference sequence). V shed 5 bases and J shed 3 bases, with 19 bases lying between them. The repertoire was sequenced with immunoSEQ multiplex PCR; TCRdb's copy has only in-frame clones and lacks some. The sample records 55,000 to 80,000 clones, roughly 90% being singletons. The receptor's source is a man aged 55 to 69 with colorectal cancer. Sequences were obtained from PBMCs. The chain carries TRBV20-1 and TRBJ1-1; D remains unclear. CDR3 amino acids: CSAGVTEGWYTEAFF. As DNA, the CDR3 is TGCAGTGCTGGTGTTACAGAGGGTTGGTACACTGAAGCTTTCTTT.